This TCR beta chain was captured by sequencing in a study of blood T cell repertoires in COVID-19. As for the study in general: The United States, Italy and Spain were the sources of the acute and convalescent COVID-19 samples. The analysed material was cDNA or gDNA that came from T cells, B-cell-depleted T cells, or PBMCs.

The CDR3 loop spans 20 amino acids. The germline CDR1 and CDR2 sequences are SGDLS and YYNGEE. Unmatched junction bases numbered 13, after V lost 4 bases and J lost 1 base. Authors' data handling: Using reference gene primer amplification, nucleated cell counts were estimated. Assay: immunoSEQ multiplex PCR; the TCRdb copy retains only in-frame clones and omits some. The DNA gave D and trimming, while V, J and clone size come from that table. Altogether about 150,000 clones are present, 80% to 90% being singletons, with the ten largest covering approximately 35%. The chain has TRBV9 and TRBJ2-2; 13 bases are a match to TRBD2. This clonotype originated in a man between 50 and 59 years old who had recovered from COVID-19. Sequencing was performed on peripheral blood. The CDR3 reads CASSLGVRTSGGQNTGELFF. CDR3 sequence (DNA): TGTGCCAGCAGCCTAGGGGTCCGGACTAGCGGGGGCCAGAACACCGGGGAGCTGTTTTTT.